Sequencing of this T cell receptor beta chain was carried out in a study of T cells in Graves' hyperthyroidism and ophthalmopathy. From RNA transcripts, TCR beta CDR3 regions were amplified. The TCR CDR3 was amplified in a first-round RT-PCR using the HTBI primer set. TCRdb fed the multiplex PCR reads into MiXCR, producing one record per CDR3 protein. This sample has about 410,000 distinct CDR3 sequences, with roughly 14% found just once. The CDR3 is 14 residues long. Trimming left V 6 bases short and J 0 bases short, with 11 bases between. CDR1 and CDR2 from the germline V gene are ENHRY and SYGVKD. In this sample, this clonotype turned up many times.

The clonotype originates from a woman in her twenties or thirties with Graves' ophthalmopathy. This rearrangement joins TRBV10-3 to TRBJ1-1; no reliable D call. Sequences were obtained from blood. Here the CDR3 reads CAIRPGRMNTEAFF. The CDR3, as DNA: TGTGCCATCAGACCCGGACGCATGAACACTGAAGCTTTCTTT.